This passage covers 9 T cell receptor beta chains from one sample sequenced in a study of blood T cell repertoires in COVID-19. Assay: immunoSEQ multiplex PCR; the TCRdb copy retains only in-frame clones and omits some. The data show just over 350,000 clones, around 88% seen once. The sequenced sample consisted of peripheral blood. The origin of the receptors is a woman aged 60-75 years with COVID-19, enrolled during active disease.

The chain joins TRBV2 to TRBJ1-6, with 7 bases that match TRBD1. The V gene's germline CDR1 is SNHLY and CDR2 FYNNEI. V shed 4 bases, J shed 5 bases, and the junction held 5 bases outside the gene matches. The CDR3 runs to 15 residues. CDR3: CASSGRGTDNSPLHF. For the CDR3, the DNA is TGTGCCAGCAGTGGCAGGGGGACCGATAATTCACCCCTCCACTTT. The complete variable domain, with remaining parts taken from reference TRBV2 and TRBJ1-6, reads EPEVTQTPSHQVTQMGQEVILRCVPISNHLYFYWYRQILGQKVEFLVSFYNNEISEKSEIFDDQFSVERPDGSNFTLKIRSTKLEDSAMYFCASSGRGTDNSPLHFGNGTRLTVT.

This chain joins TRBV11-2 and TRBJ2-5; D ambiguous. Trimming removed 5 bases at V and 3 bases at J, with 13 bases between. Germline V gives CDR1 SGHAT, CDR2 FQNNGV. The CDR3 runs 14 residues. Here the CDR3 DNA reads TGTGCCAGCAGCCCACGCAGGTGGGAAGAGACCCAGTACTTC. This gives the protein CASSPRRWEETQYF.

The CDR3 DNA is TGTGCCAGCAAATGGGAAGGGGACACCGGGGAGCTGTTTTTT. This translates into CASKWEGDTGELFF. This chain joins TRBV28 and TRBJ2-2; a weak D match, TRBD1 (5 bases). The CDR3 is made up of 14 amino acids. The germline V gene has CDR1 MDHEN and CDR2 SYDVKM. V was trimmed by 7 bases and J by 3 bases, leaving 12 bases between them.

The chain carries TRBV11-3 and TRBJ1-2, with 10 nucleotides matching TRBD1. The CDR3 totals 18 residues. V trimming: 4 bases; J trimming: 2 bases; junction bases outside the gene matches: 13. Germline lookup yields CDR1 SGHNT and CDR2 YENEEA. Here the CDR3 reads CASSSAGTGESYNYGYTF. In DNA form, the CDR3 reads TGTGCCAGCAGCTCTGCCGGGACAGGGGAATCATACAACTATGGCTACACCTTC. Based on the CDR3 plus reference TRBV11-3 and TRBJ1-2, the full variable domain is EAGVVQSPRYKIIEKKQPVAFWCNPISGHNTLYWYLQNLGQGPELLIRYENEEAVDDSQLPKDRFSAERLKGVDSTLKIQPAELGDSAVYLCASSSAGTGESYNYGYTFGSGTRLTVV.

J is TRBJ2-7 and V is TRBV19; D not resolved. V lost 1 base to trimming and J lost 2 bases, with 9 bases between them. The CDR3 totals 14 residues. CDR1 is LNHDA and CDR2 is SQIVND in the germline V gene (reference sequence). Written as DNA, the CDR3 is TGTGCCAGTAGTATAGTAGCTCGGACCTACGAGCAGTACTTC. It specifies CASSIVARTYEQYF.

The V gene is TRBV19, the J gene TRBJ2-1, with a tentative D call TRBD2 (5 bases). CDR3 length equals 14 residues. The V end was cut by 0 bases, the J end by 7 bases, with 10 bases between. From germline, CDR1 is LNHDA and CDR2 SQIVND (reference sequence). CDR3 sequence reads: CASSIDSWRNEQFF. As DNA, the CDR3 is TGTGCCAGTAGTATAGATTCCTGGAGGAATGAGCAGTTCTTC.

The chain has TRBV28 and TRBJ2-1, with 13 positions matching TRBD2. This CDR3 has 16 amino acids. CDR1 MDHEN and CDR2 SYDVKM come from the germline V gene. Losses at the gene ends were 5 bases for V and 2 bases for J; bases not matched to a gene: 3. The CDR3 reads CASSRGLAGTYNEQFF. The DNA of the CDR3 is TGTGCCAGCAGTAGGGGACTAGCGGGGACCTACAATGAGCAGTTCTTC.

V gene TRBV7-9 combines with J gene TRBJ2-1, with D possibly TRBD2 on 7 matching bases. This CDR3 spans 15 amino acids. Trimming left V 1 base short and J 4 bases short, with 11 bases between. Germline lookup yields CDR1 SEHNR and CDR2 FQNEAQ (reference sequence). CDR3 residues: CASSLVGGQYNEQFF. CDR3 DNA sequence: TGTGCCAGCAGCTTAGTGGGGGGGCAGTACAATGAGCAGTTCTTC.

This clone appeared once. The chain couples TRBV28 to TRBJ2-7; D gene ambiguous. Germline CDR1 and CDR2: MDHEN and SYDVKM. The CDR3 length is 13 residues. V was clipped by 8 bases and J by 2 bases, with 13 bases between them. The CDR3 reads CASGTTAPYEQYF. For the CDR3, the DNA is TGTGCCAGCGGCACTACGGCCCCCTACGAGCAGTACTTC.